The 26 T cell receptor beta chains below all came from one sample that was sequenced in a study of breast tumors, draining lymph nodes, adjacent tissues. MiXCR was run by TCRdb on the multiplex PCR reads, yielding one entry per CDR3 protein. This sample yields around 150,000 distinct CDR3 sequences, of which approximately 32% are seen a single time; about 2.5% belongs to the top ten. Breast cancer patients provided tissue from their axillary draining lymph nodes. Material: axillary lymph node tissue. The receptors derive from a female donor with breast cancer. Some clones in this sample may be carry-over from other donors' samples.

This clonotype has a count of ten or more. The chain employs TRBV3-1 and TRBJ1-2; maybe TRBD1 (6 bases). The CDR3 has 13 residues. CDR1 and CDR2 (germline): LGHDT, YNNKEL (reference sequence). V lost 4 bases and J lost 6, with 12 bases in between. The CDR3 protein is CASSRQVLDGYTF. CDR3 nucleotides: TGTGCCAGCAGCCGACAGGTCCTTGATGGCTACACCTTC.

This clonotype has ten or more counts. The chain links TRBV7-9 to TRBJ2-3; D is uncertain. Germline CDR1 reads SEHNR; CDR2 reads FQNEAQ (reference sequence). CDR3 length: 12 residues. The V gene lost 5 bases and the J gene lost 4 bases, with 7 bases spanning the gap. CDR3 nucleotides: TGTGCCAGCAGCGCGAGTCCAGATACGCAGTATTTT. It is translated as CASSASPDTQYF.

This clonotype was seen more than once but under ten times. This may come from a read error, since a much larger clone is one base off. The chain has TRBV12-3 or TRBV12-4 and TRBJ2-7; D is unclear. The CDR3 is 15 residues long. V lost 3 bases and J lost 1, with 13 bases in between. For the CDR3, the DNA is TGTGCCAGCAGTTTCACGGGCAGTCTTTCCTACGAGCAGTACTTC. Protein product: CASSFTGSLSYEQYF.

There are many counts of this clonotype. The rearrangement links TRBV30 to TRBJ1-6; weak D call: TRBD1 (6 bases). CDR1 is GTSNPN and CDR2 is SVGIG in the germline V gene (reference sequence). The V end lost 3 bases, the J end lost 6 bases, and 21 bases lay between the germline ends. This CDR3 has 17 amino acids. This CDR3 reads CAWRPLRGTPTNSPLHF. The DNA for the CDR3 is TGTGCCTGGAGGCCACTCCGGGGGACACCTACTAATTCACCCCTCCACTTT.

The V call is TRBV7-3, the J call TRBJ1-4; tentative D call: TRBD1 (6 bases). CDR1 SGHTA and CDR2 FQGTGA come from the germline V gene. Trimming removed 0 bases at V and 5 bases at J, with 16 bases between. CDR3 length: 17 amino acids. This CDR3 is CASSLTGTDGQNEKLFF. The DNA of the CDR3 is TGTGCCAGCAGCTTAACGGGAACCGATGGACAGAATGAAAAACTGTTTTTT. The full variable domain, in which reference TRBV7-3 and TRBJ1-4 provide the parts outside the CDR3, is GAGVSQTPSNKVTEKGKYVELRCDPISGHTALYWYRQSLGQGPEFLIYFQGTGAADDSGLPNDRFFAVRPEGSVSTLKIQRTERGDSAVYLCASSLTGTDGQNEKLFFGSGTQLSVL.

The rearrangement uses TRBV20-1 and TRBJ2-1; 8 bases are a match to TRBD1. The germline V gene has CDR1 DFQATT and CDR2 SNEGSKA (reference sequence). The V and J ends lost 3 bases and 6 bases, in that order; junction bases with no gene match: 13. The length of the CDR3 is 16 residues. The CDR3 nucleotides read TGCAGTGCTAGTCTCCGGACAGGGAAAGCCTCCAATGAGCAGTTCTTC. Protein product: CSASLRTGKASNEQFF.

Note on this clonotype: The CDR3 end shows no conserved phenylalanine or tryptophan, and so a read error is likely. The V call is TRBV18, the J call TRBJ1-5; a weak D match, TRBD1 (5 bases). The V end was cut by 4 bases, the J end by 7 bases, with 17 bases between. Germline CDR1 KGHSH, CDR2 LQKENI. The CDR3 runs to 15 residues. DNA of the CDR3: TGTGCCAGCTCACTAGACCTCGGGGGTTCCCAGCCCCAGCATTGT. Protein sequence: CASSLDLGGSQPQHC.

As regards this clonotype: Just one base apart from a much larger clone, this may be a read error. V usage is TRBV6-4 and J usage is TRBJ1-2, with a possible D match to TRBD1 (5 bases). This CDR3 comprises 13 residues. Germline V gene data show CDR1 as MRHNA and CDR2 as SNTAGT. V lost 6 bases, J lost 7 bases, and 15 bases lay in between. The CDR3 protein is CASRRGVGGGYTF. DNA of the CDR3: TGTGCCAGCAGGCGAGGGGTAGGCGGTGGCTACACCTTC.

This clonotype has a count of ten or more. The chain carries TRBV24-1 and TRBJ2-5; D possibly corresponds to TRBD1 (5 bases). The germline gives CDR1 KGHDR, CDR2 SFDVKD. V lost 3 bases to trimming and J lost 1 base, with 14 bases between them. This CDR3 comprises 16 residues. The CDR3 DNA reads TGTGCCACCAGTGATACACTCCAGGGAAGCCAAGAGACCCAGTACTTC. It encodes CATSDTLQGSQETQYF.

This clonotype was counted at least ten times. V and J are TRBV4-3 and TRBJ1-2; D may be TRBD1 (6 bases). CDR3 size: 15 residues. V was cut by 0 bases and J by 5 bases, with 13 bases left in between. CDR1 LGHNA and CDR2 YSLEER come from the germline V gene. The CDR3 nucleotides are TGCGCCAGCAGCCAAGAGTTACAGGGTGGGTATGGCTACACCTTC. It codes for CASSQELQGGYGYTF.

On this clonotype: A much larger clone is a single base away; this may be a read error. J is TRBJ1-5 and V is TRBV20-1; D ambiguous. Germline CDR1 reads DFQATT; CDR2 reads SNEGSKA (reference sequence). This CDR3 is built from 15 residues. This chain's CDR3 is CSAGWGTDSTQPQHF. The CDR3, as DNA: TGCAGTGCTGGTTGGGGAACAGATAGCACTCAGCCCCAGCATTTT.

The table lists this clonotype with many counts. The chain recombines TRBV2 with TRBJ1-1, with 7 bases matching TRBD1. Germline V lookup: CDR1 SNHLY, CDR2 FYNNEI. The CDR3 has 15 residues. Losses at the gene ends were 4 bases for V and 7 bases for J; bases not matched to a gene: 12. The CDR3 spells CASSGQGSRPVEAFF. Written as DNA, the CDR3 is TGTGCCAGCAGTGGACAGGGCTCGAGGCCCGTTGAAGCTTTCTTT.

This clonotype was seen repeatedly, ten times or more. V usage is TRBV6-5 and J usage is TRBJ1-3, with D uncertain. Germline lookup yields CDR1 MNHEY and CDR2 SVGAGI. This CDR3 is 14 amino acids long. The V end was cut by 7 bases, the J end by 2 bases, with 12 bases between. CDR3: CASTTGSAGNTIYF. CDR3 coding DNA: TGTGCCAGCACCACGGGGAGCGCTGGAAACACCATATATTTT.

This clonotype was detected only a few times. A much bigger clone sits one base away, suggesting this may be a read error. V usage is TRBV6-5 and J usage is TRBJ2-7; no firm D call. Germline V gene sequence: CDR1 MNHEY, CDR2 SVGAGI. The CDR3 length is 14 residues. CDR3 region: CASGYRSHGYEQYF. CDR3 nucleotides: TGTGCCAGCGGTTATAGGTCCCACGGCTACGAGCAGTACTTC.

In its sample, this clonotype was seen many times. The J gene is TRBJ2-5, the V gene TRBV18; TRBD1 aligns across 10 bases. This CDR3 region has 16 residues. After removal of 2 bases from V and 4 bases from J, the junction contained 7 bases not matched to a gene. CDR1 KGHSH and CDR2 LQKENI come from the germline V gene. This CDR3 reads CASSPLDRGSSETQYF. CDR3 DNA sequence: TGTGCCAGCTCACCATTGGACAGGGGGAGTTCAGAGACCCAGTACTTC.

Concerning this clonotype itself: A much bigger clone sits one base away, suggesting this may be a read error. This chain links TRBV20-1 with TRBJ1-2; D uncertain. Germline loops: CDR1 DFQATT, CDR2 SNEGSKA (reference sequence). CDR3 size: 12 residues. In DNA, the CDR3 is TGCAGTGCTAGAGACGGAAGGGAAAGCTCCGCCTTC. The encoded protein is CSARDGRESSAF.

This clonotype appeared once. The V call is TRBV25-1, the J call TRBJ2-3; D ambiguous. This CDR3 region has 17 residues. Germline CDR1 MGHDK, CDR2 SYGVNS. The germline V and J ends were trimmed by 3 bases and 0 bases, with 16 bases remaining between them. In nucleotides, the CDR3 is TGTGCCAGCAGTGATCCTCTAGACCCGAAAAGCACAGATACGCAGTATTTT. This gives the protein CASSDPLDPKSTDTQYF.

Many counts were recorded for this clonotype. V is TRBV7-3 and J is TRBJ2-6; tentative D call: TRBD1 (5 bases). Between the trimmed V and J ends, which lost 4 bases and 0 bases, there was a span of 13 bases. Germline V gene lookup returns CDR1 SGHTA and CDR2 FQGTGA. The CDR3 spans 17 residues. The CDR3: CASSSRGARSGANVLTF. The CDR3 region has the DNA TGTGCCAGCAGCTCTCGTGGGGCTCGCTCTGGGGCCAACGTCCTGACTTTC.

Concerning this clonotype: This may stem from a read error, because a much larger clone lies one nucleotide away. V is TRBV12-3 or TRBV12-4 and J is TRBJ2-3; TRBD2 matches 9 bases. This CDR3 spans 15 amino acids. V was pared by 5 bases and J by 7 bases, with 10 bases of the junction left unmatched. Here the CDR3 reads CASSNAGGQGNTQYF. CDR3 in DNA: TGTGCCAGCAGTAACGCGGGGGGGCAGGGGAATACGCAGTATTTT.

This clonotype showed up many times. The chain is built from TRBV11-3 and TRBJ2-1; D is undetermined. V was pared by 2 bases and J by 5 bases, with 1 base between. This CDR3 region has 11 residues. Germline CDR1 is SGHNT and CDR2 is YENEEA. CDR3 loop: CASSLNNEQFF. CDR3 nucleotide sequence: TGTGCCAGCAGCTTAAACAATGAGCAGTTCTTC.

CDR3 residues: CASSLAQVWASAETQYF. CDR3 coding DNA: TGTGCCAGCAGCTTAGCACAGGTATGGGCCTCAGCGGAGACCCAGTACTTC. The chain uses TRBV5-4 and TRBJ2-5, with TRBD1 as a possible D gene (5 bases). Trimming stripped 2 bases from V and 5 bases from J, with 22 bases between. The CDR3 is made up of 17 amino acids. CDR1 and CDR2 (germline): SGHNT, YYREEE (reference sequence).

In the case of this clonotype: A single base separates this from a much larger clone, so it may be a read error. This chain connects TRBV11-2 to TRBJ1-4; maybe TRBD1 (5 bases). The CDR3 loop spans 15 amino acids. In germline, CDR1 is SGHAT, CDR2 FQNNGV. The CDR3 DNA reads as TGTGCCGGCAGCCCCGTGGACGGGGCGGGGGAAAAACTGTTTTTT. It specifies CAGSPVDGAGEKLFF.

This clonotype was seen many times. V gene TRBV14 combines with J gene TRBJ1-4; D is undetermined. The CDR3 has 16 amino acids. V lost 0 bases, J lost 7 bases, and 15 bases lay in between. The germline V gene has CDR1 SGHDN and CDR2 FVKESK. Written as DNA, the CDR3 is TGTGCCAGCAGCCAAGAAGGACCCCGATTTAGTGAAAAACTGTTTTTT. Its protein product is CASSQEGPRFSEKLFF.

J is TRBJ1-2 and V is TRBV9; unclear D gene. The CDR3 spans 15 residues. V gave up 4 bases and J gave up 1 base, with 14 bases separating them. CDR1 SGDLS and CDR2 YYNGEE come from the germline V gene. The DNA for the CDR3 is TGTGCCAGCAGCCCCCCTCAAGCCATTAACTATGGCTACACCTTC. Its translation is CASSPPQAINYGYTF.

The chain employs TRBV6-1 and TRBJ1-2, with 7 bases matching TRBD1. J lost 6 bases, V lost 5 bases, and 15 bases had no gene match. There are 16 residues in the CDR3. Germline CDR1 and CDR2: MNHNS and SASEGT. The CDR3 DNA sequence: TGTGCCAGCAGTCATTGGCGAGGGGGCGCGGGTAATGGCTACACCTTC. Translation gives CASSHWRGGAGNGYTF.

The CDR3 DNA sequence: TGTGCCACCAGTGCACCTAACGGCGCTGGGGAAGAGACCCAGTACTTC. It is translated as CATSAPNGAGEETQYF. The chain combines TRBV24-1 with TRBJ2-5; D unresolved. The CDR3 has 16 residues. Germline V gives CDR1 KGHDR, CDR2 SFDVKD. The ends were cut back, 5 bases at V and 3 bases at J, with 18 bases in the middle.